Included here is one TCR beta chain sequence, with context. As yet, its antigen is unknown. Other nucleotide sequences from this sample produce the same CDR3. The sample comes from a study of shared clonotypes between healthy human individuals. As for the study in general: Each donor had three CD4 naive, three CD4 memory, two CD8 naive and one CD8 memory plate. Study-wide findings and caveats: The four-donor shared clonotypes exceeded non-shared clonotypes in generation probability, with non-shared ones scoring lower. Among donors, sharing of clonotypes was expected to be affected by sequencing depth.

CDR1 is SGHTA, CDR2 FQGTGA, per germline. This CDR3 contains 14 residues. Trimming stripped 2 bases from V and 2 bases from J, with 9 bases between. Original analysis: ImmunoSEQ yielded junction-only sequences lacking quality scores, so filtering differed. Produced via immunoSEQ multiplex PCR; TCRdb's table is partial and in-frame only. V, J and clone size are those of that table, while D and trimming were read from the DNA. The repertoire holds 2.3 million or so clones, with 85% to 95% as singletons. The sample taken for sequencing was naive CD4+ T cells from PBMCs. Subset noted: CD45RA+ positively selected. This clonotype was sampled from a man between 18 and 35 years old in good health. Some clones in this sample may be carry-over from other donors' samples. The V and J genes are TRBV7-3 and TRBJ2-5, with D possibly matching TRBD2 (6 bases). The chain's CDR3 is CASSLRAGQETQYF. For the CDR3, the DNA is TGTGCCAGCAGCTTACGGGCGGGGCAAGAGACCCAGTACTTC.